The entry below gives a single T cell receptor beta chain sequence along with its context. Its antigen remains undetermined. A junction boundary mismatches the germline segment, possibly from a read error. The record originates from a study of CD8 T cells in ankylosing spondylitis (TCRdb year 2017). Regarding the complete study: To find TCR variants linked to disease, the study profiled T cell receptor beta repertoires in ankylosing spondylitis patients and healthy donors. Peripheral blood was sampled, and synovial fluid was additionally collected from ankylosing spondylitis patients. The full study cohort comprised 20 to 30 ankylosing spondylitis patients and 110 or so healthy donors.

Sequencing used an Illumina HiSeq 2500. Quantitative 5'-RACE with molecular barcodes was used to prepare TCR beta libraries. The authors' pipeline ran thus. To identify disease-linked TCR variants, a new computational method was used, one built on a probabilistic model of VDJ rearrangement. TCRdb reworked the public reads: Q25 trimming with fastp, MiXCR clone assembly, productive beta chains retained. Rows merge per CDR3 protein into single entries with the most common DNA and genes. None of the V and J calls come from the authors' own analysis; TCRdb made them. In all, the sample holds a few hundred thousand distinct CDR3 sequences, and over 15% of those were seen once. Approximately 1% of the sample lies in the top ten. Including the terminal cysteine and phenylalanine, the CDR3 comprises 12 residues. Here the CDR3 DNA is all that survives: 36 bases in frame from base 1. Based on the germline V gene, the CDR1 and CDR2 sequences are SNHLY and FYNNEI.

Broader findings and caveats from the paper: Some TCR beta motif variants had previously been reported in synovial fluid and blood of reactive arthritis patients, which suggested common disease-initiation mechanisms. The disease-linked clones were reported as significantly enriched in matched synovial fluid samples from ankylosing spondylitis patients. Blood from ankylosing spondylitis patients appeared to be characterized by a TCR beta motif made up of under ten highly homologous amino acid variants. A CD8+ phenotype was shown by the disease-linked clones, which were found at relatively low frequencies in peripheral blood.

This clonotype was sampled from a male donor with ankylosing spondylitis. The chain couples TRBV2 to TRBJ2-7; a tentative D call is TRBD2 (5 bases match). Sequenced: blood, either unsorted or a sorted T cell fraction (not recorded which). The nucleotides read TGTGCCAGCAGTGAAAGTATCTCCGGACTCTTCTTC. This yields the protein CASSESISGLFF.